The clone carrying this T cell receptor beta chain was counted a few times. The antigen is not known. The authors made TCR cDNA by 5'RACE template switching, adding a universal primer site and UMIs. TCRdb independently ran MiXCR on the 5' RACE reads; one entry per CDR3 protein. The sample holds 500,000 to 700,000 distinct CDR3 sequences; 15% to 20% are singletons and the top ten take roughly an eighth. Germline V lookup: CDR1 SEHNR, CDR2 FQNEAQ (reference sequence). The CDR3 is 15 residues long. Unmatched junction bases numbered 2, after V lost 2 bases and J lost 0 bases. The data stem from a study of T cells after yellow fever vaccination. In the study overall: Each low-cell-number fraction was prepared by means of SMART-Seq v4 Ultra Low Input.

The study, taken as a whole, reports: Peak timing came faster in the weaker secondary response, day 5 versus 15. CD4 and CD8 compartments shared a small share of clonotypes, likely from convergent recombination.

This TCR was recovered from a man aged 30-40 years who received the YFV17D yellow fever vaccine. The specimen was PBMCs, collected 15 days after the yellow fever booster vaccination. This rearrangement joins TRBV7-9 to TRBJ1-1, with 8 bases lining up with TRBD1. This CDR3 reads CASSLQGALNTEAFF. Here the CDR3 DNA reads TGTGCCAGCAGCTTACAGGGGGCCCTGAACACTGAAGCTTTCTTT.